This T cell receptor beta chain derives from a study of T cell changes during pregnancy in multiple sclerosis. Assay used: immunoSEQ multiplex PCR; TCRdb lists only in-frame clones, some missing. The sample holds about 59,000 clones, 87% seen once. The CDR3 runs to 13 residues. Trimming took 5 bases from V and 4 from J; bases not matched to a gene: 3. Germline values: CDR1 PRHDT, CDR2 FYEKMQ (reference sequence). The TCR was taken from a human donor whose cells served as feeder cells for cultures in a pregnancy study. V usage is TRBV13 and J usage is TRBJ2-3; 7 bases map to TRBD2. The sequencing input was peripheral blood from another person, used as feeder cells. The CDR3 bases are TGTGCCAGCAGCCGGGGGGAAGCAGATACGCAGTATTTT. Translating gives CASSRGEADTQYF. The full variable domain, in which reference TRBV13 and TRBJ2-3 provide the parts outside the CDR3, is AAGVIQSPRHLIKEKRETATLKCYPIPRHDTVYWYQQGPGQDPQFLISFYEKMQSDKGSIPDRFSAQQFSDYHSELNMSSLELGDSALYFCASSRGEADTQYFGPGTRLTVL.